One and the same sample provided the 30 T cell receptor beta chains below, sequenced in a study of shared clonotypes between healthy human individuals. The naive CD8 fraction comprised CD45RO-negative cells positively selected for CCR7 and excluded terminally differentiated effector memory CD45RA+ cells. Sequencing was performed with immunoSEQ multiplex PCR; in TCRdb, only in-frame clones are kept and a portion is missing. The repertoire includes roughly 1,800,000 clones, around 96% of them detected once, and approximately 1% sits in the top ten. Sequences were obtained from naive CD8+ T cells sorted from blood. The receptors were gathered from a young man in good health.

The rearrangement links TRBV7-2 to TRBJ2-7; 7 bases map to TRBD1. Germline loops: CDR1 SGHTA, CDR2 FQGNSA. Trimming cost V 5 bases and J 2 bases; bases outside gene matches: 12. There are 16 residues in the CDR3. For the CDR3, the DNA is TGTGCCAGCAGCGAAACACCATGGACAGGCGCCTACGAGCAGTACTTC. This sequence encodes CASSETPWTGAYEQYF.

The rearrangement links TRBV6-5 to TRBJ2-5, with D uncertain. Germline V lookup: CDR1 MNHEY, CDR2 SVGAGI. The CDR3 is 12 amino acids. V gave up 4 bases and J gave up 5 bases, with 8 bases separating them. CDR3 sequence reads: CASSSQDETQYF. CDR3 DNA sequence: TGTGCCAGCAGTTCCCAGGATGAGACCCAGTACTTC.

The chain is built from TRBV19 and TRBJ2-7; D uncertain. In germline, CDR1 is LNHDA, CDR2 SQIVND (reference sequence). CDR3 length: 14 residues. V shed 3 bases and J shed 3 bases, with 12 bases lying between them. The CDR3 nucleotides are TGTGCCAGTAGTATGGGCGGAATTGTCTACGAGCAGTACTTC. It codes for CASSMGGIVYEQYF.

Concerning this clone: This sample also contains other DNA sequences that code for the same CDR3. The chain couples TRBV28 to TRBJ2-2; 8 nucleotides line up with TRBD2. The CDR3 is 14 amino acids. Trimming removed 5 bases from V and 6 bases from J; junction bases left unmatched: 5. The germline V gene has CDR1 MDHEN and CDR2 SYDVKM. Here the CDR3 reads CASSLGGAAGELFF. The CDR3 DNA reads TGTGCCAGCAGTCTCGGGGGGGCCGCCGGGGAGCTGTTTTTT.

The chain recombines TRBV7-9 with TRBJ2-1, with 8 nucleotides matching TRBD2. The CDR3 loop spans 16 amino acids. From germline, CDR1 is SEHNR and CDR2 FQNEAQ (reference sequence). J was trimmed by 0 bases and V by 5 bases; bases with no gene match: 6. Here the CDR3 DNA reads TGTGCCAGCAGCCCCGAGCGGGGGTCCTCCTACAATGAGCAGTTCTTC. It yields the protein CASSPERGSSYNEQFF.

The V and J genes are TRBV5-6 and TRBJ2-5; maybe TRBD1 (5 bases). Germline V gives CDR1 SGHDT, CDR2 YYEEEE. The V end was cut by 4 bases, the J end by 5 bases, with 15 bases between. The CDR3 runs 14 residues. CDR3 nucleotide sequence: TGTGCCAGCAGCATTACAGGCATTGGGGAGACCCAGTACTTC. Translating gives CASSITGIGETQYF.

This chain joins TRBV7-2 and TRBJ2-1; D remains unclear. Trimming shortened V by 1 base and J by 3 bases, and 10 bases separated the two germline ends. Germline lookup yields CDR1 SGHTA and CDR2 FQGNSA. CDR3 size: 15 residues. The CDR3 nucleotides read TGTGCCAGCAGCTTAGGGGTTAGTGGCTACAATGAGCAGTTCTTC. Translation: CASSLGVSGYNEQFF. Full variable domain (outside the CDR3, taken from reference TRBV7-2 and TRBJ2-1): GAGVSQSPSNKVTEKGKDVELRCDPISGHTALYWYRQSLGQGLEFLIYFQGNSAPDKSGLPSDRFSAERTGGSVSTLTIQRTQQEDSAVYLCASSLGVSGYNEQFFGPGTRLTVL.

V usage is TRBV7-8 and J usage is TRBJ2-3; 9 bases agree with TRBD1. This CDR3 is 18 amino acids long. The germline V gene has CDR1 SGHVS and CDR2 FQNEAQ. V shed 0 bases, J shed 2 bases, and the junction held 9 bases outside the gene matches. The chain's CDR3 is CASSLAGRGQGVTDTQYF. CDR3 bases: TGTGCCAGCAGCTTAGCGGGGAGGGGACAGGGAGTCACAGATACGCAGTATTTT.

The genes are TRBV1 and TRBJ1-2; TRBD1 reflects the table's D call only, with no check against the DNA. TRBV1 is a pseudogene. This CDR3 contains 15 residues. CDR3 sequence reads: CTSSHRTGVTNGYTF. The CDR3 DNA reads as TGCACCAGCAGCCACCGGACAGGAGTAACGAATGGCTACACCTTC.

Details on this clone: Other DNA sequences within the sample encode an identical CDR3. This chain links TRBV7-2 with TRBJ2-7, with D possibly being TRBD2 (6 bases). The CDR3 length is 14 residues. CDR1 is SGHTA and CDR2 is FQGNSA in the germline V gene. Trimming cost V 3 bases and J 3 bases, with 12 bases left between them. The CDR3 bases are TGTGCCAGCAGCTTTGGGACTTCGGGCTACGAGCAGTACTTC. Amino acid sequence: CASSFGTSGYEQYF. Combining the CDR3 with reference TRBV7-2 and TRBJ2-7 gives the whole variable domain GAGVSQSPSNKVTEKGKDVELRCDPISGHTALYWYRQSLGQGLEFLIYFQGNSAPDKSGLPSDRFSAERTGGSVSTLTIQRTQQEDSAVYLCASSFGTSGYEQYFGPGTRLTVT.

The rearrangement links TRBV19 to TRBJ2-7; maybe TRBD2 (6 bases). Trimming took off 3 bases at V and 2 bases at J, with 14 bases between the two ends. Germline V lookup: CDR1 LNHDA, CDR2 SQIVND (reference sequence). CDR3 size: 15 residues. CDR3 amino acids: CASSIGGKATYEQYF. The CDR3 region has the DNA TGTGCCAGTAGTATTGGAGGGAAGGCCACCTACGAGCAGTACTTC. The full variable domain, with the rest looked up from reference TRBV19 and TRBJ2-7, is DGGITQSPKYLFRKEGQNVTLSCEQNLNHDAMYWYRQDPGQGLRLIYYSQIVNDFQKGDIAEGYSVSREKKESFPLTVTSAQKNPTAFYLCASSIGGKATYEQYFGPGTRLTVT.

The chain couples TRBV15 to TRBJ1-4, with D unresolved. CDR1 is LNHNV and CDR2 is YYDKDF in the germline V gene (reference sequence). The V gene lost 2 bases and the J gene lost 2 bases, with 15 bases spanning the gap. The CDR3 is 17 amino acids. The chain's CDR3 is CATSRSSPAGTNEKLFF. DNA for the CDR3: TGTGCCACCAGCAGATCCAGCCCGGCGGGGACTAATGAAAAACTGTTTTTT.

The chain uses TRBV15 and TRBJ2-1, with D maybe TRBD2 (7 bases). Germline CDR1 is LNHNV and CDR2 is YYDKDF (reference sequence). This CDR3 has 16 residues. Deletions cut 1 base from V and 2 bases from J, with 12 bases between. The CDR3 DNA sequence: TGTGCCACCAGCAGAGCGCAGGGGAGGGCCTACAATGAGCAGTTCTTC. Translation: CATSRAQGRAYNEQFF.

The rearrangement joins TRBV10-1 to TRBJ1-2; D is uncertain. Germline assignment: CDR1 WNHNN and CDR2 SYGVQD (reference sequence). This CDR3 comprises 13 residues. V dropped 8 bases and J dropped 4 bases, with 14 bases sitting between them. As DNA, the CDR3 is TGCGCCAGCCTTTTGGGGTTTTCCTATGGCTACACCTTC. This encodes CASLLGFSYGYTF.

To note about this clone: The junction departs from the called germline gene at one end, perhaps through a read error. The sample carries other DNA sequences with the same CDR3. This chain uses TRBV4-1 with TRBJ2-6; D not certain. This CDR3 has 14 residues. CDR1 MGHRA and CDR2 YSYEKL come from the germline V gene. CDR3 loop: CASSQAPGANVLTF. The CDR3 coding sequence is TGCGCCAGCAGTCAAGCCCCTGGGGCCAACGTCCTGACTTTC.

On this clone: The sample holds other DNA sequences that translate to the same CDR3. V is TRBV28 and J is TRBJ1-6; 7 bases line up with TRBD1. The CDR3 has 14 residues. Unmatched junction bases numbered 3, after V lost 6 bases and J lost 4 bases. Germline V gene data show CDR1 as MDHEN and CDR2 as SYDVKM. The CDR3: CASSDRAYNSPLHF. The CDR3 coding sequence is TGTGCCAGCAGCGACAGGGCTTATAATTCACCCCTCCACTTT.

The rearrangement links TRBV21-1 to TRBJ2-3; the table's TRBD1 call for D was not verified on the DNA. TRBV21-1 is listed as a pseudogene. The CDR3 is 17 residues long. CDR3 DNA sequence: TGTGCCAGCAGCAACCTGACAGGGGACTCTAGCACAGATACGCAGTATTTT. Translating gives CASSNLTGDSSTDTQYF.

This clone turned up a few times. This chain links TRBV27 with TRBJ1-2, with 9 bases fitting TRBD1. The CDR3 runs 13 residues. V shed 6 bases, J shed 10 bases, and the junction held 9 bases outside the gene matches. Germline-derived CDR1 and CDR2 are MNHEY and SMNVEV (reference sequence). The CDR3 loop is CASSYGTGMDYTF. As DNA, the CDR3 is TGTGCCAGCAGCTACGGGACAGGGATGGACTACACCTTC.

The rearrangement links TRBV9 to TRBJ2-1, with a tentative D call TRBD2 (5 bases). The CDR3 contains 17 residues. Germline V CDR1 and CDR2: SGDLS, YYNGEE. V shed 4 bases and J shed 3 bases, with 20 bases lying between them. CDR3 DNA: TGTGCCAGCAGCCTCAACGGGAAGGGTATTGACTACAATGAGCAGTTCTTC. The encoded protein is CASSLNGKGIDYNEQFF.

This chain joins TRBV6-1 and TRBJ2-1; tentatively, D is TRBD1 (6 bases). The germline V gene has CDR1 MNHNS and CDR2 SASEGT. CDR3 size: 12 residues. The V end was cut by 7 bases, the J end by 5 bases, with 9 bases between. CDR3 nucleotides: TGTGCCAGCACGGACAGTCACAATGAGCAGTTCTTC. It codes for CASTDSHNEQFF.

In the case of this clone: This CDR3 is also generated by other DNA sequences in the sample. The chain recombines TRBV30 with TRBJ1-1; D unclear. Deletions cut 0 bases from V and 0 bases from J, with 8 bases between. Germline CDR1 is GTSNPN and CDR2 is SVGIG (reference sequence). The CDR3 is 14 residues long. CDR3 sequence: CAWSVGQLNTEAFF. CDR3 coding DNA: TGTGCCTGGAGTGTAGGGCAGCTGAACACTGAAGCTTTCTTT.

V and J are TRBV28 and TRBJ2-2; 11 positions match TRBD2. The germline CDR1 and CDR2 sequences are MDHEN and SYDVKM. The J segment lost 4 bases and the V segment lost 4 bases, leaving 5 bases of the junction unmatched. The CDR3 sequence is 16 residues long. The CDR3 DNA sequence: TGTGCCAGCAGTTGGGGACTAGCGGTCCCCACCGGGGAGCTGTTTTTT. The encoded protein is CASSWGLAVPTGELFF.

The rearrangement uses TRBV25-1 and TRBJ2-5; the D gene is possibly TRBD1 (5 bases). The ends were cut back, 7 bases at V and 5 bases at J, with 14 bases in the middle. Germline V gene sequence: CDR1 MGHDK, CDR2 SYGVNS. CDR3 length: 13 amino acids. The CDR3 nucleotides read TGTGCCAGCAAAGGGGCCCCTACGGAGACCCAGTACTTC. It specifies CASKGAPTETQYF.

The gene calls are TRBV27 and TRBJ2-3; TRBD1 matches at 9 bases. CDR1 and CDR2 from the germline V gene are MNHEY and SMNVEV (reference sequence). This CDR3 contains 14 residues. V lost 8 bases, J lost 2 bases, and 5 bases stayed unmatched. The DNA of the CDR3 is TGTGCCAGCGCAGACAGGGGGGCCACAGATACGCAGTATTTT. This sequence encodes CASADRGATDTQYF.

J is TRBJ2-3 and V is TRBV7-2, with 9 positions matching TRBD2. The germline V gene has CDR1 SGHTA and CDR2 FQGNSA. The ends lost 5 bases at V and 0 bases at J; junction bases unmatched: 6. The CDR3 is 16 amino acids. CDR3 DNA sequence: TGTGCCAGCAGCCGACTAGCGGTAACTAGCACAGATACGCAGTATTTT. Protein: CASSRLAVTSTDTQYF.

Written as DNA, the CDR3 is TGTGCCAGCAGCTTAGGTCTAGGGTCCGGGGAGACCCAGTACTTC. Protein: CASSLGLGSGETQYF. The chain links TRBV7-2 to TRBJ2-5; D gene uncertain. Trimming cost V 1 base and J 5 bases, with 14 bases left between them. Germline lookup yields CDR1 SGHTA and CDR2 FQGNSA. The CDR3 totals 15 residues.

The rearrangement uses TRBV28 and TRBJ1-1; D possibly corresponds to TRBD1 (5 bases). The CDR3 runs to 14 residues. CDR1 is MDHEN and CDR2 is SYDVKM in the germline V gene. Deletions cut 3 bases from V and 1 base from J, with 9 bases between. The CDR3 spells CASSLGLTNTEAFF. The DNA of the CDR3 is TGTGCCAGCAGTTTGGGACTAACGAACACTGAAGCTTTCTTT.

The CDR3 DNA reads TGCGCCAGCAGCTTGCCAGGGCTCGAGCAGTACTTC. Translation: CASSLPGLEQYF. The chain recombines TRBV5-1 with TRBJ2-7, with D tentatively TRBD1 (5 bases). This CDR3 comprises 12 residues. Germline CDR1 is SGHRS and CDR2 is YFSETQ. V lost 1 base and J lost 6, with 8 bases in between.

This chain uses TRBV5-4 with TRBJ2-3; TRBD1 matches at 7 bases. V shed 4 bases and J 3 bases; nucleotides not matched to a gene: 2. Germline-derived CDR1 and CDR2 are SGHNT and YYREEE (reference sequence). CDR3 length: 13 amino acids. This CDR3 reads CASSRGQTDTQYF. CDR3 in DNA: TGTGCCAGCAGCCGGGGACAGACAGATACGCAGTATTTT. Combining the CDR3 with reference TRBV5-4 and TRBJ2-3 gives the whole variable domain ETGVTQSPTHLIKTRGQQVTLRCSSQSGHNTVSWYQQALGQGPQFIFQYYREEENGRGNFPPRFSGLQFPNYSSELNVNALELDDSALYLCASSRGQTDTQYFGPGTRLTVL.

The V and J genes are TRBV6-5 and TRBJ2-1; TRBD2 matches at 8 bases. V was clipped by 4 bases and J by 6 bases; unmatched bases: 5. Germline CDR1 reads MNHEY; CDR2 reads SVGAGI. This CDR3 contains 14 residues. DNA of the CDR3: TGTGCCAGCAGTTCGGTTAGCGGGGCCAATGAGCAGTTCTTC. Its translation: CASSSVSGANEQFF.